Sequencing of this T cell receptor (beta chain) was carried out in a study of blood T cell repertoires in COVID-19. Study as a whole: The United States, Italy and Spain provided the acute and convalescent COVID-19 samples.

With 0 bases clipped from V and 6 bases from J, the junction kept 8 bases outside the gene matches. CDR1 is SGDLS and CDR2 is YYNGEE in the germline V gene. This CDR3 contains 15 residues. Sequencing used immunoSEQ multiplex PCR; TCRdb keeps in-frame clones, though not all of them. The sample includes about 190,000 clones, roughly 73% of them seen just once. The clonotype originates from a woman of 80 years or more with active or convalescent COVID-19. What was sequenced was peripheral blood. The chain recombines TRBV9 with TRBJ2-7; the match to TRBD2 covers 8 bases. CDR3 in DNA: TGTGCCAGCAGCGTAGGAAAGCGGGGGATACTCGAGCAGTACTTC. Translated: CASSVGKRGILEQYF.